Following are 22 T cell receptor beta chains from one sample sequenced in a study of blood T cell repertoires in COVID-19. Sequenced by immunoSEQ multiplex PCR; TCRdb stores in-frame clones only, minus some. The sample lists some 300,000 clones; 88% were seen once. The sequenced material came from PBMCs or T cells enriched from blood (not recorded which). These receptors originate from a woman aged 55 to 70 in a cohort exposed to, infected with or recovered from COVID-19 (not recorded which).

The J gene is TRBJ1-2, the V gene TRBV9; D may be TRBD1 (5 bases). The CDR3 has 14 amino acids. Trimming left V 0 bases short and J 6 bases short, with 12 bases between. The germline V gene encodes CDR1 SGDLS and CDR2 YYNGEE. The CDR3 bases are TGTGCCAGCAGCGTAGTGAGTACAGGAGATGGCTACACCTTC. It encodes CASSVVSTGDGYTF.

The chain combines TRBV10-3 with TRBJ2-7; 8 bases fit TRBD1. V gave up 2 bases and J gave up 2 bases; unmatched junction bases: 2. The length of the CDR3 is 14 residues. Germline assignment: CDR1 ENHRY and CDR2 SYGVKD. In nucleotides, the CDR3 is TGTGCCATCAGTGAGGACAGGGGAGCCTACGAGCAGTACTTC. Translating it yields CAISEDRGAYEQYF.

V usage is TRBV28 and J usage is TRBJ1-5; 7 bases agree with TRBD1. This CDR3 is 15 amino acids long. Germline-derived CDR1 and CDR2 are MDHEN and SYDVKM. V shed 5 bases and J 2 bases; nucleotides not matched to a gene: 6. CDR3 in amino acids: CASSKTGVGNQPQHF. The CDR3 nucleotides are TGTGCCAGCAGTAAAACAGGGGTCGGCAATCAGCCCCAGCATTTT.

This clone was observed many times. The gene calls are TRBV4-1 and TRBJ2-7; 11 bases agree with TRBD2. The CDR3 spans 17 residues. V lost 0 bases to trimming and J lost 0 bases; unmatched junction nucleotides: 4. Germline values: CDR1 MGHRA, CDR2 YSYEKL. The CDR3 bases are TGCGCCAGCAGCCAAGATGGTAGCGGGAGGGGCTCCTACGAGCAGTACTTC. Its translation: CASSQDGSGRGSYEQYF.

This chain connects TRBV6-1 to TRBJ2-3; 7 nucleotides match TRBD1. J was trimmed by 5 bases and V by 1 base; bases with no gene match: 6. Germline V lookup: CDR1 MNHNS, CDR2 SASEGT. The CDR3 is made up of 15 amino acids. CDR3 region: CASSEGQGDGDTQYF. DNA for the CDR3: TGTGCCAGCAGTGAAGGGCAGGGGGACGGAGATACGCAGTATTTT.

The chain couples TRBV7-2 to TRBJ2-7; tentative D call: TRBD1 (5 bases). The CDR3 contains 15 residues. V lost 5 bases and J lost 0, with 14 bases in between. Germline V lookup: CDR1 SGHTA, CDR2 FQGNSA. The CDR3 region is CASSVGQFSSYEQYF. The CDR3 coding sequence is TGTGCCAGCAGCGTGGGGCAGTTTAGCTCCTACGAGCAGTACTTC. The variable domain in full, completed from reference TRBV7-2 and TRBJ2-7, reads GAGVSQSPSNKVTEKGKDVELRCDPISGHTALYWYRQSLGQGLEFLIYFQGNSAPDKSGLPSDRFSAERTGGSVSTLTIQRTQQEDSAVYLCASSVGQFSSYEQYFGPGTRLTVT.

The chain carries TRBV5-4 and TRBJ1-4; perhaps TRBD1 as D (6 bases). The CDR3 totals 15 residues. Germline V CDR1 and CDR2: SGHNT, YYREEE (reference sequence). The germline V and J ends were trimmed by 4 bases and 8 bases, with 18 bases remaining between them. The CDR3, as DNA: TGTGCCAGCAGCCCGGGAGGCAGGGGAGGCGAAAAACTGTTTTTT. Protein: CASSPGGRGGEKLFF.

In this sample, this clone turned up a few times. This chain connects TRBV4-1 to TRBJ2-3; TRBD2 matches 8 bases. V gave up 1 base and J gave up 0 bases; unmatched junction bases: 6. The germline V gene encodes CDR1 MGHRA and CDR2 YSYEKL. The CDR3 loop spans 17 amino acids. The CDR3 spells CASSQVFLAGSTDTQYF. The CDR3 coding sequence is TGCGCCAGCAGCCAAGTCTTTCTAGCGGGCAGCACAGATACGCAGTATTTT.

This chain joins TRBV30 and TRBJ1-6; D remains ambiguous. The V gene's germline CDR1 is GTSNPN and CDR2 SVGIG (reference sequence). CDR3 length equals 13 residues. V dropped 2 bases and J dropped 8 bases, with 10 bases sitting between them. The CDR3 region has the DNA TGTGCCTGGAGTCGTCAGCGGGATTCACCCCTCCACTTT. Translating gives CAWSRQRDSPLHF.

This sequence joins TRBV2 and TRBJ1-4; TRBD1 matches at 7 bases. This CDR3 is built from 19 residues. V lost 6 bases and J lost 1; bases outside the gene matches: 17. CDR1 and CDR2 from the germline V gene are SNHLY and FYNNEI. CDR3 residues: CASRDRQGARTRTNEKLFF. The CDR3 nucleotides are TGTGCCAGCAGAGACAGACAGGGAGCCCGAACTCGAACTAATGAAAAACTGTTTTTT.

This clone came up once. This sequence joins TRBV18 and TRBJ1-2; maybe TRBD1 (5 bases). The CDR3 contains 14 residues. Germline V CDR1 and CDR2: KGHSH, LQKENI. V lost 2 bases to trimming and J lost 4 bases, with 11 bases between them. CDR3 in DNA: TGTGCCAGCTCACCAGGGAGGGGCGGCTATGGCTACACCTTC. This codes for CASSPGRGGYGYTF.

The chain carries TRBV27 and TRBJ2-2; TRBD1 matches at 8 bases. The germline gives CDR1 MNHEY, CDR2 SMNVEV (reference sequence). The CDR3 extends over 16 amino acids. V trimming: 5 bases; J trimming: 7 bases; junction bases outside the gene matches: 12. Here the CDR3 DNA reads TGTGCCAGCAGTGATGCTGACAGGGGCCAATACGGGGAGCTGTTTTTT. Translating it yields CASSDADRGQYGELFF.

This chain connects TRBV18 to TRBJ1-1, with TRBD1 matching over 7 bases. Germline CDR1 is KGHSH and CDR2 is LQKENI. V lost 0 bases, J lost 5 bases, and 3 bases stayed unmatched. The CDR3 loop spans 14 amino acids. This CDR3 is CASSPPSGGTEAFF. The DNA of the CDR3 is TGTGCCAGCTCACCACCGTCAGGGGGGACTGAAGCTTTCTTT.

The CDR3 bases are TGTGCCAGCATTCCCGACAGGGGGCAGACCAATGAGCAGTTCTTC. Protein: CASIPDRGQTNEQFF. The J gene is TRBJ2-1, the V gene TRBV2; the match to TRBD1 covers 10 bases. This CDR3 region has 15 residues. CDR1 and CDR2 from the germline V gene are SNHLY and FYNNEI. The junction had 9 bases not matched to a gene; V was cut back by 7 bases and J by 6 bases.

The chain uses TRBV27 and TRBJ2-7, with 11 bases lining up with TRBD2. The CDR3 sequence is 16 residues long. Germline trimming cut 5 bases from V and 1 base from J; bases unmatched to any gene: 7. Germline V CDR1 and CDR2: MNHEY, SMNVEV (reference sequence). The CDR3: CASSPTSGGGSYEQYF. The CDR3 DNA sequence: TGTGCCAGCAGTCCTACTAGCGGGGGAGGGTCCTACGAGCAGTACTTC.

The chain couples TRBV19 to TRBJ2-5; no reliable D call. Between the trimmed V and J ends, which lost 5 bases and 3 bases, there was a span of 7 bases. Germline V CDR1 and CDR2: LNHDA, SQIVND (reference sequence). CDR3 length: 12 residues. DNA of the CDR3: TGTGCCAGTAGTGCAGGAAAAGAGACCCAGTACTTC. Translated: CASSAGKETQYF.

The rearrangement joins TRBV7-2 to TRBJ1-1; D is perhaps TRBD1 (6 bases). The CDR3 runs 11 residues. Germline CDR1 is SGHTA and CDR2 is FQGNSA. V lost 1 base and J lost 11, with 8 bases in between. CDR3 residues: CASSLGGRAFF. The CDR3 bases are TGTGCCAGCAGCTTAGGGGGGCGGGCTTTCTTT.

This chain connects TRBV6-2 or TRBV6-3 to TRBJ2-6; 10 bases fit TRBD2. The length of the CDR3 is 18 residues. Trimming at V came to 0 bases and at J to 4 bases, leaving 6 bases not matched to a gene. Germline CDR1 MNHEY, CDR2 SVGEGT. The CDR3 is CASSYSASGRAGANVLTF. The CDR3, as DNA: TGTGCCAGCAGTTACTCGGCTAGCGGGAGAGCCGGGGCCAACGTCCTGACTTTC.

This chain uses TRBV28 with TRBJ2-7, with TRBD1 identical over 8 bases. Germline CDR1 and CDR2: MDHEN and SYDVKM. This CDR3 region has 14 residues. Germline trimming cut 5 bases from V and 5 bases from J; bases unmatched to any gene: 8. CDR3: CASSPRTGSDEQYF. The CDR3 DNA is TGTGCCAGCAGTCCTCGGACAGGGAGTGACGAGCAGTACTTC.

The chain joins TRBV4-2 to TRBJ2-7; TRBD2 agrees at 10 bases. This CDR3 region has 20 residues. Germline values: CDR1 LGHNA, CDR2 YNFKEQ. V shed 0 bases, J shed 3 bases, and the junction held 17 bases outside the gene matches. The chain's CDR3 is CASSQDSSGRVVRAVYEQYF. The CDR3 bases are TGTGCCAGCAGCCAAGATTCCAGCGGGAGGGTTGTTAGGGCGGTCTACGAGCAGTACTTC.

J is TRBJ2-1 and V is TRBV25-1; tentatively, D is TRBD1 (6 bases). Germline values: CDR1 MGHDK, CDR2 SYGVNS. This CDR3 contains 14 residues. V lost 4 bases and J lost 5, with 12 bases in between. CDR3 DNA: TGTGCCAGCAGTGGGCAGGGGATCCACAATGAGCAGTTCTTC. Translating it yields CASSGQGIHNEQFF.

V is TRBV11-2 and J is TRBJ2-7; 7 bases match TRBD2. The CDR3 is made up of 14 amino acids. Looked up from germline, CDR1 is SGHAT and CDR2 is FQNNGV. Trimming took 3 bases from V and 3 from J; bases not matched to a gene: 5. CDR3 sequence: CASSFAGARYEQYF. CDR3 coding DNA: TGTGCCAGCAGCTTTGCGGGAGCCCGCTACGAGCAGTACTTC.